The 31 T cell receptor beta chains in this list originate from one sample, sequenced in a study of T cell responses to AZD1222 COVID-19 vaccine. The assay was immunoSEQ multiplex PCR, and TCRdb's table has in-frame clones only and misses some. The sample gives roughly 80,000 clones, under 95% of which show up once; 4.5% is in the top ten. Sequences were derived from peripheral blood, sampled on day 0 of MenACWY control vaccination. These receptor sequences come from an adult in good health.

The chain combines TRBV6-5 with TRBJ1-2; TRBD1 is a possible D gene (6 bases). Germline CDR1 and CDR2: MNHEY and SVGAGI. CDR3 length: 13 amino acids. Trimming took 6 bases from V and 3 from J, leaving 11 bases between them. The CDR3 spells CASSTGQHYGYTF. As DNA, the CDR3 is TGTGCCAGCAGCACAGGACAGCACTATGGCTACACCTTC.

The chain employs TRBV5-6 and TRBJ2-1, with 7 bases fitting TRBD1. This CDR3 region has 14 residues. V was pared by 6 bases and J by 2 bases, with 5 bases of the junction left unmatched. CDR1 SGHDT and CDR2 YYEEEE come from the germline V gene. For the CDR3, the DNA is TGTGCCAGCACGACAGGGAACACCTACAATGAGCAGTTCTTC. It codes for CASTTGNTYNEQFF.

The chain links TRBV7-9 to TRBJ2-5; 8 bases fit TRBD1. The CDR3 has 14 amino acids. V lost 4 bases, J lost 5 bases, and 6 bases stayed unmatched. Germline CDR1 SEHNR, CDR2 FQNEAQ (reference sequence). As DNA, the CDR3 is TGTGCCAGCAGCTCAGGACAGGGTTGGGAGACCCAGTACTTC. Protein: CASSSGQGWETQYF.

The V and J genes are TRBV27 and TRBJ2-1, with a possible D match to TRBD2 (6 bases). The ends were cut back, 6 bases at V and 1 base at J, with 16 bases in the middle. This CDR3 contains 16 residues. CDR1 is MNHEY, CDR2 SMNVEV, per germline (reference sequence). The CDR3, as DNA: TGTGCCAGCAGATCCGACCCGGCGGGGTCCTACAATGAGCAGTTCTTC. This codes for CASRSDPAGSYNEQFF.

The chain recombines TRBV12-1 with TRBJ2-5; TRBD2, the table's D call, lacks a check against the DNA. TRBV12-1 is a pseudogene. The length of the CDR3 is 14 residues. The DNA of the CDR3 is TGTGCCAGCCGCGGGCGCGGGACCGCCGAGACCCAGTACTTC. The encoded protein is CASRGRGTAETQYF.

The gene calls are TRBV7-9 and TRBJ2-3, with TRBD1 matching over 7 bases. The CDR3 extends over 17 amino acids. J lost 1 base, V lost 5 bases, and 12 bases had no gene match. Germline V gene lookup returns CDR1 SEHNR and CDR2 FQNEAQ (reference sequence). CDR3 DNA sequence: TGTGCCAGCAGCCCCCCTCCTGGCGACAGGGGCACAGATACGCAGTATTTT. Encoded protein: CASSPPPGDRGTDTQYF.

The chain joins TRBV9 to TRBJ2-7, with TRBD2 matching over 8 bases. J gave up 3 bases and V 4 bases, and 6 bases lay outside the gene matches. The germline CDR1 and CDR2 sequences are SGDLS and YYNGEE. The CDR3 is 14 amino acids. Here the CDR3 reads CASSSTGTSYEQYF. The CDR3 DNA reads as TGTGCCAGCAGCTCTACCGGGACTAGCTACGAGCAGTACTTC.

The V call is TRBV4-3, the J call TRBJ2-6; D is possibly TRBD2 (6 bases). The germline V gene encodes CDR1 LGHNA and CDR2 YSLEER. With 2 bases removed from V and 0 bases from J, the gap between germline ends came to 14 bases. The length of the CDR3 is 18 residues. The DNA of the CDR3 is TGCGCCAGCAGCCAACCGGGAGTCCCCAGCTCTGGGGCCAACGTCCTGACTTTC. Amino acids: CASSQPGVPSSGANVLTF.

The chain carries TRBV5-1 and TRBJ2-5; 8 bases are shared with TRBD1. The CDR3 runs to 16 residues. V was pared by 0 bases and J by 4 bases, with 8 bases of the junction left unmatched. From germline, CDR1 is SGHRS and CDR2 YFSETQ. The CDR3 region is CASSLGSTGGGETQYF. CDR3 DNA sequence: TGCGCCAGCAGCTTGGGCTCCACAGGGGGAGGAGAGACCCAGTACTTC.

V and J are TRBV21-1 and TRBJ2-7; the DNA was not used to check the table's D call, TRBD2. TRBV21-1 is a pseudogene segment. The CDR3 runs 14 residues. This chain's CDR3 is CASSKVEERERGYF. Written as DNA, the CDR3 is TGTGCCAGCAGCAAAGTCGAAGAGCGGGAGAGGGGGTACTTC.

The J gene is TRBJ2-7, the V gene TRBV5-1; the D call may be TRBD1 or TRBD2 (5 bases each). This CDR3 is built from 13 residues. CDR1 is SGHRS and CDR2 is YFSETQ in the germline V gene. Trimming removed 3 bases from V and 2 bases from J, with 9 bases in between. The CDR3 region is CASSWDGAYEQYF. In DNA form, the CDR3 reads TGCGCCAGCAGCTGGGACGGAGCCTACGAGCAGTACTTC.

CDR3 loop: CASTPGQINTEAFF. For the CDR3, the DNA is TGTGCCAGCACTCCGGGACAGATAAACACTGAAGCTTTCTTT. The chain employs TRBV2 and TRBJ1-1, with 7 bases fitting TRBD1. Germline assignment: CDR1 SNHLY and CDR2 FYNNEI. J was trimmed by 2 bases and V by 7 bases; bases with no gene match: 7. CDR3 length: 14 residues.

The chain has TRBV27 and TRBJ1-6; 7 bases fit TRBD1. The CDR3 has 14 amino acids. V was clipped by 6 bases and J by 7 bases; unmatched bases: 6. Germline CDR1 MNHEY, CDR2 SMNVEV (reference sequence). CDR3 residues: CASRFTGANSPLHF. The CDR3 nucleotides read TGTGCCAGCAGGTTCACAGGGGCAAATTCACCCCTCCACTTT.

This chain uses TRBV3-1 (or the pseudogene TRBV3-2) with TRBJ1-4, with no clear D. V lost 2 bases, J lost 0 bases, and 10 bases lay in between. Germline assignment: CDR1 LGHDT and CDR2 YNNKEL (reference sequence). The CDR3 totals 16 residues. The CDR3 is CASSQKSTATNEKLFF. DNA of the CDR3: TGTGCCAGCAGCCAAAAGTCGACGGCAACTAATGAAAAACTGTTTTTT.

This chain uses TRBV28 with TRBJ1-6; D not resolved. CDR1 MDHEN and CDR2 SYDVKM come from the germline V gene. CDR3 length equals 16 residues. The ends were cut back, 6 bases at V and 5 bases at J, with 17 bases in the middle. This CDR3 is CASRPGPNPHNSPLHF. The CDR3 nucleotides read TGTGCCAGCAGGCCGGGTCCTAACCCCCATAATTCACCCCTCCACTTT.

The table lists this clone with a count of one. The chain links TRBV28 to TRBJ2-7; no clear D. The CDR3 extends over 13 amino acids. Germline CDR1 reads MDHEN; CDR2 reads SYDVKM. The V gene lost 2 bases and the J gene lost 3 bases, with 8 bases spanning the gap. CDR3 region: CASSLGPSYEQYF. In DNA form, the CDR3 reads TGTGCCAGCAGTTTAGGGCCTAGCTACGAGCAGTACTTC.

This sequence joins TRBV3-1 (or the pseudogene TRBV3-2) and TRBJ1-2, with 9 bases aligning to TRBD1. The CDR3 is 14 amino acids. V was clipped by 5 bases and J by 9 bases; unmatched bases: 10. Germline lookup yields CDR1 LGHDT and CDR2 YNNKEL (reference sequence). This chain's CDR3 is CASSFLGTGQCYTF. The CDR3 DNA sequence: TGTGCCAGCAGCTTCCTTGGGACAGGGCAATGCTACACCTTC.

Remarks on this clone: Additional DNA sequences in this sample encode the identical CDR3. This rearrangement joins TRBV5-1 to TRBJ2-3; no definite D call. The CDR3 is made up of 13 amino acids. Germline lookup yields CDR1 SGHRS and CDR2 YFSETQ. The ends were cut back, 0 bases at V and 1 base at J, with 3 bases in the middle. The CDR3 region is CASSLGGTDTQYF. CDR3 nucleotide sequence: TGCGCCAGCAGCTTGGGGGGCACAGATACGCAGTATTTT. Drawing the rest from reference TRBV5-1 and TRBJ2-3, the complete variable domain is KAGVTQTPRYLIKTRGQQVTLSCSPISGHRSVSWYQQTPGQGLQFLFEYFSETQRNKGNFPGRFSGRQFSNSRSEMNVSTLELGDSALYLCASSLGGTDTQYFGPGTRLTVL.

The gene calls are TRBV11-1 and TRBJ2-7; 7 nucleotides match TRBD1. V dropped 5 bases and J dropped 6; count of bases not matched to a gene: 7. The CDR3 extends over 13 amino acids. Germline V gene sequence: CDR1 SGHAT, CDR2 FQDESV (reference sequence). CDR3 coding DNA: TGTGCCAGCAGCCCGGACAGGTTGGGCGAGCAGTACTTC. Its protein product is CASSPDRLGEQYF.

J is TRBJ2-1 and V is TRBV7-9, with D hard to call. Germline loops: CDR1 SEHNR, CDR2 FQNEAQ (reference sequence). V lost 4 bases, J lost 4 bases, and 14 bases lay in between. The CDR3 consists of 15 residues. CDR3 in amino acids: CASSSPENWYNEQFF. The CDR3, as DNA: TGTGCCAGCAGCTCCCCGGAAAACTGGTACAATGAGCAGTTCTTC. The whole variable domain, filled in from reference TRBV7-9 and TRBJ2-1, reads DTGVSQNPRHKITKRGQNVTFRCDPISEHNRLYWYRQTLGQGPEFLTYFQNEAQLEKSRLLSDRFSAERPKGSFSTLEIQRTEQGDSAMYLCASSSPENWYNEQFFGPGTRLTVL.

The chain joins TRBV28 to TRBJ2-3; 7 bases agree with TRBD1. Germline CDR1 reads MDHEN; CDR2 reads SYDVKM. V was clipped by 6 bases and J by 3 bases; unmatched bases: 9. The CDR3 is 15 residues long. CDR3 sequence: CASRSDRVGTDTQYF. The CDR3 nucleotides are TGTGCCAGCAGGTCAGACAGGGTCGGTACAGATACGCAGTATTTT.

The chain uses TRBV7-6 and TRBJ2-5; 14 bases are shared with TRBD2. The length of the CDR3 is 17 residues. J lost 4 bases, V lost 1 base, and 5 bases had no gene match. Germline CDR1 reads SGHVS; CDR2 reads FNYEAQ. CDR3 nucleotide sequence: TGTGCCAGCAGCTTAGGGGGACTAGCGGGAGTCGGAGAGACCCAGTACTTC. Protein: CASSLGGLAGVGETQYF. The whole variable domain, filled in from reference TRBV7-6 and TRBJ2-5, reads GAGVSQSPRYKVTKRGQDVALRCDPISGHVSLYWYRQALGQGPEFLTYFNYEAQQDKSGLPNDRFSAERPEGSISTLTIQRTEQRDSAMYRCASSLGGLAGVGETQYFGPGTRLLVL.

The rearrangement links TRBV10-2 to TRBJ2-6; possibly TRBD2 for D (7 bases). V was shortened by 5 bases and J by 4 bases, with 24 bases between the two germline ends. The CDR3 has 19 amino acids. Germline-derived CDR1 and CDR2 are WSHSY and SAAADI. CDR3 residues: CASSWGGTSNKGGANVLTF. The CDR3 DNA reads TGCGCCAGCAGTTGGGGGGGCACTTCTAACAAAGGCGGGGCCAACGTCCTGACTTTC.

Here the CDR3 reads CASSQEGSGVAGEETQYF. The CDR3 DNA reads TGTGCCAGCAGCCAAGAGGGGTCCGGGGTAGCGGGGGAAGAGACCCAGTACTTC. The rearrangement joins TRBV3-1 (or the pseudogene TRBV3-2) to TRBJ2-5; 9 bases are a match to TRBD2. CDR1 and CDR2 from the germline V gene are LGHDT and YNNKEL (reference sequence). CDR3 length equals 18 residues. V shed 0 bases and J 3 bases; nucleotides not matched to a gene: 11.

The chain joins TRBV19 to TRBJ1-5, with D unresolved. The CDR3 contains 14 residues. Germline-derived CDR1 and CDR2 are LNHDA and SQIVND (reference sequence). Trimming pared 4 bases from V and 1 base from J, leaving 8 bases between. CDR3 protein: CASSTHVSNQPQHF. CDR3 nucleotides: TGTGCCAGTAGTACCCATGTGAGCAATCAGCCCCAGCATTTT.

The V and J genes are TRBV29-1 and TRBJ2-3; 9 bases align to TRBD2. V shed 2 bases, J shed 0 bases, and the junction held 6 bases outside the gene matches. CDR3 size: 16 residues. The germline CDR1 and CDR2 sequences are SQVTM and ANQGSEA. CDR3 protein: CSVEPAGGPSTDTQYF. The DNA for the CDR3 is TGCAGCGTTGAACCAGCGGGAGGCCCGAGCACAGATACGCAGTATTTT.

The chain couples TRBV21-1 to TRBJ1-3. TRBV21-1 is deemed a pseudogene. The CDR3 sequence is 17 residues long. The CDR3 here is CASSKAGSSLQGNTIYF. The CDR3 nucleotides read TGTGCCAGCAGCAAAGCCGGTTCATCCCTGCAGGGAAACACCATATATTTT.

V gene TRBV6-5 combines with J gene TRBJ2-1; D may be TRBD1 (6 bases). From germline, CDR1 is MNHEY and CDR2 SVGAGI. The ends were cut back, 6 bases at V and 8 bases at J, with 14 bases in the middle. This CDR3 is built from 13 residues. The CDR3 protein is CASRGASPYEQFF. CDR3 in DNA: TGTGCCAGCAGGGGGGCCTCCCCCTATGAGCAGTTCTTC.

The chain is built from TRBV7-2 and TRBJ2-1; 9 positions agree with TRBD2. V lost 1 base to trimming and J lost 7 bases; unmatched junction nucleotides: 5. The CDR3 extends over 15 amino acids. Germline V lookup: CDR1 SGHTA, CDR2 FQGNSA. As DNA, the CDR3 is TGTGCCAGCAGCTTAGATGGGGGACTAGCAAATGAGCAGTTCTTC. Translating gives CASSLDGGLANEQFF.

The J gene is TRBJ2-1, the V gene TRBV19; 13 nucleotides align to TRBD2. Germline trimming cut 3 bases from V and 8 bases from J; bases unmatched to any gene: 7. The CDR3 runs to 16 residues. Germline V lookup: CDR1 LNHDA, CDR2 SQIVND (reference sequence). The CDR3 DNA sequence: TGTGCCAGTAGTATGGGACTAGCGGGAACGGGGGATGAGCAGTTCTTC. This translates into CASSMGLAGTGDEQFF.

The CDR3 reads CASTPSTGAEKLFF. The CDR3 DNA reads as TGCGCCAGCACCCCTTCAACGGGGGCTGAAAAACTGTTTTTT. This chain joins TRBV5-1 and TRBJ1-4; D might be TRBD1 (6 bases). Trimming removed 6 bases at V and 7 bases at J, with 16 bases between. In germline, CDR1 is SGHRS, CDR2 YFSETQ. This CDR3 is built from 14 residues.